These 10 T cell receptor beta chains were all obtained from the same sample, sequenced in a study of beta chain features in type 1 diabetes. Study findings and constraints: There was a moderate but significant shortening of TCRB CDR3s in all four CD4+ subsets of Type 1 diabetes patients.

Their antigens remain unidentified. Sequencing targeted expressed TCRB transcripts, as all isolated RNA had been reverse transcribed. Repertoires were generated with immunoSEQ multiplex PCR, while TCRdb's copy carries only in-frame clones and drops some. The sample yields more than 300,000 clones, around a tenth seen once. The specimen was central memory CD4+ T cells from blood. Receptors originate from a man younger than 45 with type 1 diabetes.

The CDR3 bases are TGTGCCAGCACGGGGATAGCGGGAGTTTATGAGCAGTTCTTC. This encodes CASTGIAGVYEQFF. The V gene is TRBV2, the J gene TRBJ2-1, with TRBD2 matching over 9 bases. The CDR3 length is 14 residues. The V segment lost 7 bases and the J segment 8 bases; nucleotides outside the gene matches: 9. CDR1 is SNHLY, CDR2 FYNNEI, per germline.

The chain combines TRBV6-6 with TRBJ2-3; unclear D gene. Germline-derived CDR1 and CDR2 are MNHNY and SVGAGI (reference sequence). The CDR3 covers 12 residues. V lost 4 bases to trimming and J lost 2 bases, with 4 bases between them. CDR3 nucleotide sequence: TGTGCCAGCAGTTCTAACACAGATACGCAGTATTTT. Its protein product is CASSSNTDTQYF.

The V and J genes are TRBV28 and TRBJ2-3; 9 nucleotides match TRBD2. The germline CDR1 and CDR2 sequences are MDHEN and SYDVKM. Trimming took 2 bases from V and 0 from J; bases not matched to a gene: 9. CDR3 size: 18 residues. The CDR3 region is CASSLPQSSGRSTDTQYF. CDR3 nucleotide sequence: TGTGCCAGCAGTTTACCCCAGAGTAGCGGGAGAAGCACAGATACGCAGTATTTT.

This clone was seen only a few times. The chain couples TRBV5-6 to TRBJ1-5; D is unresolved. V lost 4 bases and J 4 bases, leaving 15 bases between the germline ends. CDR3 length equals 15 residues. The V gene's germline CDR1 is SGHDT and CDR2 YYEEEE. CDR3 in amino acids: CASSLMDRENQPQHF. The CDR3 nucleotides read TGTGCCAGCAGCCTGATGGACCGGGAAAATCAGCCCCAGCATTTT.

This clone was picked up many times. V usage is TRBV5-1 and J usage is TRBJ2-3, with no clear D. Germline assignment: CDR1 SGHRS and CDR2 YFSETQ. CDR3 length: 14 residues. V was trimmed by 0 bases and J by 0 bases, leaving 5 bases between them. The CDR3 bases are TGCGCCAGCAGCTTGGCCGACAGCACAGATACGCAGTATTTT. Translation: CASSLADSTDTQYF.

This chain links TRBV28 with TRBJ1-2; D remains ambiguous. Germline V gene sequence: CDR1 MDHEN, CDR2 SYDVKM. The CDR3 contains 12 residues. With 6 bases removed from V and 8 bases from J, the gap between germline ends came to 13 bases. In DNA, the CDR3 is TGTGCCAGCAGCGCGGGTGAGGACGGCTACACCTTC. It yields the protein CASSAGEDGYTF.

The V and J genes are TRBV27 and TRBJ2-2; TRBD1 might be the D (5 bases). This CDR3 comprises 13 residues. Germline loops: CDR1 MNHEY, CDR2 SMNVEV (reference sequence). V was trimmed by 8 bases and J by 0 bases, leaving 7 bases between them. The DNA of the CDR3 is TGTGCCAGCTCGACAGCGAACACCGGGGAGCTGTTTTTT. Translating it yields CASSTANTGELFF.

This clone was recorded a few times. The genes are TRBV28 and TRBJ1-4; no definite D call. Between the trimmed V and J ends, which lost 5 bases and 8 bases, there was a span of 15 bases. The CDR3 is 14 residues long. In germline, CDR1 is MDHEN, CDR2 SYDVKM. CDR3 amino acids: CASSPHSGVEKLFF. CDR3 nucleotide sequence: TGTGCCAGCAGTCCCCACAGCGGGGTCGAAAAACTGTTTTTT. Variable domain in full (rest from reference TRBV28 and TRBJ1-4): DVKVTQSSRYLVKRTGEKVFLECVQDMDHENMFWYRQDPGLGLRLIYFSYDVKMKEKGDIPEGYSVSREKKERFSLILESASTNQTSMYLCASSPHSGVEKLFFGSGTQLSVL.

This clone has ten or more counts. The V gene is TRBV28, the J gene TRBJ1-1; possibly TRBD1 for D (5 bases). Germline lookup yields CDR1 MDHEN and CDR2 SYDVKM. The CDR3 consists of 13 residues. Trimming cost V 6 bases and J 0 bases, with 8 bases left between them. The CDR3 loop is CASREQVNTEAFF. The DNA of the CDR3 is TGTGCCAGCAGGGAACAGGTGAACACTGAAGCTTTCTTT.

The chain has TRBV7-3 and TRBJ2-2; tentatively, D is TRBD1 or TRBD2 (5 bases each). Trimming took 5 bases from V and 4 from J, leaving 8 bases between them. The CDR3 runs 13 residues. Germline CDR1 reads SGHTA; CDR2 reads FQGTGA. The DNA of the CDR3 is TGTGCCAGCAGCCCCGGGACCACCGGGGAGCTGTTTTTT. Its protein is CASSPGTTGELFF.